Listed here are 9 T cell receptor beta chains from one sample, sequenced in a study of Graves' ophthalmopathy and Graves' hyperthyroidism. Transcripts of RNA were the source for amplifying TCR beta CDR3 regions. HTBI primers were employed in first-round RT-PCR, then a second-round multiplex PCR followed. TCRdb reprocessed the multiplex PCR reads with MiXCR, giving one entry per CDR3 protein. Among 150,000 to 200,000 distinct CDR3 sequences listed, 35% to 45% were seen once. The material sequenced was peripheral blood. These receptor sequences come from a man aged 25-40 years with Graves' ophthalmopathy.

This clonotype occurred many times. The chain combines TRBV29-1 with TRBJ2-5, with D hard to call. V gave up 5 bases and J gave up 0 bases, with 16 bases separating them. The CDR3 is 15 amino acids. The germline V gene has CDR1 SQVTM and CDR2 ANQGSEA. The CDR3 DNA follows: TGCAGCGTTCTCCCTTTAACCCCGTACCAAGAGACCCAGTACTTC. Translating it yields CSVLPLTPYQETQYF.

The CDR3, as DNA: TGTGCCAGCAGTTTCGAGACAGGGGGCGGATCTGCTAACTATGGCTACACCTTC. The encoded protein is CASSFETGGGSANYGYTF. This rearrangement joins TRBV28 to TRBJ1-2, with 10 bases aligning to TRBD1. The CDR3 is made up of 18 amino acids. V lost 3 bases, J lost 0 bases, and 10 bases stayed unmatched. CDR1 MDHEN and CDR2 SYDVKM come from the germline V gene.

The chain links TRBV6-5 to TRBJ2-7, with 7 bases fitting TRBD2. The V segment lost 0 bases and the J segment 4 bases; nucleotides outside the gene matches: 9. The CDR3 is 16 residues long. Germline V gene lookup returns CDR1 MNHEY and CDR2 SVGAGI. CDR3 DNA: TGTGCCAGCAGTTACTCTAAGGCGGGAGCGCGGTACGAGCAGTACTTC. Translated: CASSYSKAGARYEQYF.

At least ten counts were recorded for this clonotype. The chain employs TRBV20-1 and TRBJ1-1; the D gene is possibly TRBD1 (5 bases). This CDR3 has 13 residues. Trimming took 6 bases from V and 5 from J, leaving 16 bases between them. CDR1 DFQATT and CDR2 SNEGSKA come from the germline V gene (reference sequence). CDR3 sequence (DNA): TGCAGTGCCCCATCGGGGGTCTGGACTGAAGCTTTCTTT. Protein sequence: CSAPSGVWTEAFF.

This clonotype was counted ten times or more. J is TRBJ1-1 and V is TRBV18, with a tentative D call TRBD1 (5 bases). The V and J ends lost 2 bases and 0 bases respectively, with 10 bases between them. Germline V lookup: CDR1 KGHSH, CDR2 LQKENI. The CDR3 covers 15 residues. CDR3 bases: TGTGCCAGCTCACCAGCGGGGGTGCTGAACACTGAAGCTTTCTTT. Translated: CASSPAGVLNTEAFF.

This chain uses TRBV12-3 or TRBV12-4 with TRBJ2-4, with TRBD2 matching 7 bases. J lost 8 bases, V lost 7 bases, and 8 bases had no gene match. The CDR3 contains 13 residues. The CDR3 coding sequence is TGTGCCAGCACCTGGGGAGGGGAGGACATTCAGTACTTC. Translation: CASTWGGEDIQYF.

Many counts were recorded for this clonotype. V and J are TRBV7-8 and TRBJ1-2, with a weak D call TRBD1 (6 bases). V shed 5 bases and J shed 2 bases, with 21 bases lying between them. This CDR3 spans 17 amino acids. The germline V gene has CDR1 SGHVS and CDR2 FQNEAQ. The CDR3 DNA sequence: TGTGCCAGCAGCCCGAGAGACAGGACCACTACCAACTATGGCTACACCTTC. Translated: CASSPRDRTTTNYGYTF.

This clonotype appeared many times. CDR3 amino acids: CASSERAGEGNEQFF. In nucleotides, the CDR3 is TGTGCCAGCAGTGAACGTGCAGGGGAGGGTAATGAGCAGTTCTTC. This rearrangement joins TRBV6-1 to TRBJ2-1, with a possible D match to TRBD2 (7 bases). The CDR3 runs to 15 residues. V gave up 2 bases and J gave up 7 bases, with 15 bases separating them. Germline assignment: CDR1 MNHNS and CDR2 SASEGT.

This clonotype was detected ten times or more. The chain uses TRBV6-1 and TRBJ2-5; D remains ambiguous. Trimming stripped 3 bases from V and 5 bases from J, with 10 bases between. Germline CDR1 and CDR2: MNHNS and SASEGT. CDR3 length equals 13 residues. CDR3 sequence: CASSDQAAETQYF. The CDR3 DNA is TGTGCCAGCAGTGACCAGGCAGCCGAGACCCAGTACTTC.